This entry concerns a single T cell receptor (beta chain). The table lists this clone with a few counts. The antigen this receptor binds is unknown. No much larger clonotype is one base removed from it; base qualities were not supplied. CDR1 and CDR2 are read off the germline V gene as MNHEY and SVGAGI. V loses 5 bases, J loses 3 bases, and the germline ends lie 10 bases apart. The CDR3 covers 13 residues, taking in both the cysteine and the phenylalanine. CDR3 DNA only is kept here, 39 bases in frame from base 1. The data derive from a study of beta chain features in type 1 diabetes (dated by TCRdb to between 2017 and 2018). For the wider study: Patients and healthy donors did not differ in mean age, gender distribution, total cell number or subset yield. A total of 107,917,701 sorted cells were examined across all samples, and the number of cells per subset was strongly correlated with RNA yield. The study compared the TCRB repertoires of sorted circulating CD4+ T cell subsets in recently diagnosed type 1 diabetes patients with those in matched healthy donors. Regulatory and stem cell-like memory subsets were isolated from only 8 patients and roughly eight healthy donors, whereas naive and central memory subsets came from all 28 donors.

What the research found in general, with its limitations: Because cDNA was sequenced instead of genomic DNA, highly expressing activated cells could be over-represented, though the groups showed no difference in activation or CD3 levels. Shorter templates might be favored by PCR, yet because patient and control samples were amplified and corrected together, any such skew would affect both groups equally. At VDJ recombination sites, patients with type 1 diabetes made fewer insertions and deleted more nucleotides, a pattern implying thymic rearrangement abnormalities. In all four CD4+ subsets, TCRB CDR3 length was moderately but significantly shorter in type 1 diabetes patients. Naive, central memory and regulatory TCRB repertoires appeared to be more similar among patients than among healthy donors. HLA sub-analyses involved small numbers of individuals, so any influence of HLA type on TCRB rearrangement remained unresolved.

A single peripheral blood draw of about 120 mL on average was collected from each donor into heparinised tubes. Using a panel that included CD45RO, CCR7, CD25, CD127, CD95 and CD27, naive, central memory, regulatory and stem cell-like memory CD4+ T cells were sorted on a BD FACSAria II. Every sorted population had a purity above 95%. PBMCs were isolated immediately by Lymphoprep density gradient centrifugation and stained directly without culture. So that batch effects would be minimized, each experiment stained and sorted samples in pairs, pairing one healthy donor with one patient. The entire amount of isolated RNA was reverse transcribed using the High Capacity cDNA Reverse Transcription Kit, so the sequenced TCRB transcripts were expressed ones. Naive, central memory and regulatory T cell samples underwent deep immunoSEQ sequencing, averaging about 3.57 million total reads per sample. After sorted cells were lysed in RLT buffer, RNA was extracted with DNase-treated RNeasy Micro or Mini kits, with the choice depending on cell number. To prevent cross-contamination, every cell subset was processed on its own, while patient and healthy donor samples were processed together. The immunoSEQ multiplex PCR was used to amplify TCRB sequences from cDNA, generating 87-bp fragments that spanned the CDR3 region. Sequencing of the amplicons was done on the Illumina HiSeq platform. On the authors' methods: PCR bias was computationally corrected using synthetic template baselines, reads within Hamming distance 2 were collapsed, and singletons that could not be merged were discarded. Reads were aligned against IMGT so that V, D and J genes, CDR3 length and insertions or deletions at six rearrangement sites could be assigned. Clonotype counts were normalized to sorted cell number within each subset before computing true diversity and Gini coefficients with the tcR R package. The overlap coefficient, calculated on TCRB nucleotide sequences, was used to measure repertoire sharing. As a proxy for the pre-selection repertoire, out-of-frame TCRB sequences from naive cells were analyzed. TCRdb took over this immuneACCESS table, retaining in-frame rearrangements with V and J assigned. Such tables are incomplete; in checked studies, under half of the missing clones stem from an unresolved V gene, and the remainder is unexplained. V and J calls and clone size are as listed in that table; D and trimming were resolved from the DNA. This sample is represented by a few hundred thousand clones; around an eighth of them were singletons. 0.015% of the sample is held by the ten biggest clonotypes.

The sequence is built from TRBV6-5 and TRBJ1-2; the D gene cannot be resolved reliably. Sequenced material: naive CD4+ T cells from blood. The cell subset or site label corresponds to: true naive CD4+ T cells. This TCR derives from a woman aged 18-29 years with type 1 diabetes. The base sequence is TGTGCCAGCAGTCCGACTGCCGACTATGGCTACACCTTC. This encodes CASSPTADYGYTF.